These 10 T cell receptor beta chains were sequenced from one sample in a study of response to subunit inactivated influenza vaccine. TCRdb itself ran the RT-PCR reads through MiXCR, one entry per CDR3 protein. There are under 200,000 distinct CDR3 sequences in the sample; approximately 12% occur only once, and less than 30% lies in the top ten. The same sample was also used in a study of T cells expressing NK-cell markers. Turning to that study: What made the TCR beta cDNA was 5'RACE template switching with UMIs.

The source was CD8+ T cells sorted from PBMCs, collected about 12 days after vaccination. The receptors originated from a man aged 45 to 65 who received an inactivated influenza vaccine.

This clonotype was recorded only once. The J gene is TRBJ2-2, the V gene TRBV9, with 11 bases lining up with TRBD1. The CDR3 loop spans 17 amino acids. Germline CDR1 and CDR2: SGDLS and YYNGEE. The V segment lost 3 bases and the J segment 6 bases; nucleotides outside the gene matches: 10. The CDR3 loop reads CASSASTGTGGPGELFF. The CDR3 coding sequence is TGTGCCAGCAGCGCTAGCACCGGGACAGGGGGGCCCGGGGAGCTGTTTTTT.

The rearrangement joins TRBV6-2 or TRBV6-3 to TRBJ2-7; 9 bases line up with TRBD1. With 0 bases clipped from V and 2 bases from J, the junction kept 5 bases outside the gene matches. CDR3 size: 16 residues. The germline gives CDR1 MNHEY, CDR2 SVGEGT. The CDR3: CASSYSETGGAYEQYF. The CDR3 region has the DNA TGTGCCAGCAGTTACTCGGAGACAGGGGGTGCCTACGAGCAGTACTTC.

This clonotype was seen only a few times. V gene TRBV7-8 combines with J gene TRBJ2-5; D might be TRBD2 (6 bases). There are 14 residues in the CDR3. V shed 1 base and J shed 4 bases, with 10 bases lying between them. Germline V CDR1 and CDR2: SGHVS, FQNEAQ. Here the CDR3 reads CASSLGTSPETQYF. Here the CDR3 DNA reads TGTGCCAGCAGCTTAGGCACTAGCCCAGAGACCCAGTACTTC.

This sequence joins TRBV12-3 or TRBV12-4 and TRBJ2-2; 9 bases match TRBD1. Losses at the gene ends were 7 bases for V and 7 bases for J; bases not matched to a gene: 10. This CDR3 has 15 residues. This CDR3 is CASTLWDRAIGELFF. CDR3 bases: TGTGCCAGCACCCTCTGGGACAGGGCAATCGGGGAGCTGTTTTTT.

This clonotype showed up just a few times. The gene calls are TRBV20-1 and TRBJ2-5; 8 bases match TRBD1. After removal of 6 bases from V and 1 base from J, the junction contained 4 bases not matched to a gene. Germline loops: CDR1 DFQATT, CDR2 SNEGSKA (reference sequence). The CDR3 length is 13 residues. For the CDR3, the DNA is TGCAGTGCAACCGACAGGGGCCAAGAGACCCAGTACTTC. This sequence encodes CSATDRGQETQYF.

This clonotype was observed a handful of times. The chain recombines TRBV6-5 with TRBJ2-1; 7 nucleotides align to TRBD2. J lost 6 bases, V lost 0 bases, and 8 bases had no gene match. The V gene's germline CDR1 is MNHEY and CDR2 SVGAGI. The CDR3 has 16 amino acids. The CDR3 spells CASSYSLAALRNEQFF. Written as DNA, the CDR3 is TGTGCCAGCAGTTACTCTCTAGCGGCCCTCCGCAATGAGCAGTTCTTC.

The genes are TRBV6-5 and TRBJ2-1; D gene unclear. This CDR3 is 16 amino acids long. Germline CDR1 is MNHEY and CDR2 is SVGAGI. Trimming stripped 1 base from V and 0 bases from J, with 10 bases between. CDR3 residues: CASSYLDPSSYNEQFF. The CDR3 nucleotides read TGTGCCAGCAGTTACTTGGACCCGAGCTCCTACAATGAGCAGTTCTTC.

This clonotype was counted between two and nine times. The V and J genes are TRBV2 and TRBJ1-2; no reliable D call. CDR3 size: 14 residues. The germline V gene has CDR1 SNHLY and CDR2 FYNNEI. V was shortened by 2 bases and J by 3 bases, with 10 bases between the two germline ends. The CDR3 here is CASSEIGAYYGYTF. CDR3 nucleotides: TGTGCCAGCAGTGAAATTGGAGCTTACTATGGCTACACCTTC.

In this sample, this clonotype turned up once. The genes are TRBV6-2 or TRBV6-3 and TRBJ2-3; the match to TRBD2 covers 12 bases. Germline V gene data show CDR1 as MNHEY and CDR2 as SVGEGT. Trimming removed 2 bases from V and 2 bases from J; junction bases left unmatched: 11. This CDR3 is 19 amino acids long. CDR3 nucleotides: TGTGCCAGCAGTTACCGGACTAGCGGGGACCTCTTTGACACAGATACGCAGTATTTT. Translation: CASSYRTSGDLFDTDTQYF.

There are a few counts of this clonotype. The chain employs TRBV7-9 and TRBJ1-2; 7 bases align to TRBD1. CDR1 and CDR2 from the germline V gene are SEHNR and FQNEAQ (reference sequence). CDR3 length: 15 amino acids. V shed 3 bases and J 4 bases; nucleotides not matched to a gene: 8. The CDR3 is CASSFATGPLYGYTF. CDR3 nucleotide sequence: TGTGCCAGCAGCTTCGCGACAGGGCCTCTCTATGGCTACACCTTC. The full variable domain, in which reference TRBV7-9 and TRBJ1-2 provide the parts outside the CDR3, is DTGVSQNPRHKITKRGQNVTFRCDPISEHNRLYWYRQTLGQGPEFLTYFQNEAQLEKSRLLSDRFSAERPKGSFSTLEIQRTEQGDSAMYLCASSFATGPLYGYTFGSGTRLTVV.